The 30 T cell receptor beta chains in this list originate from one sample, sequenced in a study of shared clonotypes between healthy human individuals. Measured with immunoSEQ multiplex PCR; TCRdb has only the in-frame clones, and not every one. Among 2 million to 2.5 million clones, 85% to 95% were seen once, and the ten largest hold roughly 0.13%. The source material was naive CD4+ T cells sorted from blood. Subset noted: CD45RA+ positively selected. The origin of the receptors is a young man in good health.

The chain is built from TRBV10-3 and TRBJ1-6; D may be TRBD1 (5 bases). V was pared by 7 bases and J by 13 bases, with 17 bases between. Germline V lookup: CDR1 ENHRY, CDR2 SYGVKD. This CDR3 has 13 residues. The CDR3 sequence: CAIKGQQVRPLHF. As DNA, the CDR3 is TGTGCCATCAAGGGTCAACAGGTTCGTCCCCTCCACTTT.

V gene TRBV5-1 combines with J gene TRBJ1-1, with 10 nucleotides matching TRBD1. The germline gives CDR1 SGHRS, CDR2 YFSETQ. The junction had 4 bases not matched to a gene; V was cut back by 2 bases and J by 0 bases. The CDR3 is made up of 16 amino acids. In DNA form, the CDR3 reads TGCGCCAGCAGCTTTGGGGGACAGGGGATGAACACTGAAGCTTTCTTT. This sequence encodes CASSFGGQGMNTEAFF.

J is TRBJ2-1 and V is TRBV11-3; D may be TRBD2 (5 bases). Per the germline V gene, CDR1 is SGHNT and CDR2 is YENEEA. CDR3 length equals 15 residues. The ends were cut back, 6 bases at V and 0 bases at J, with 12 bases in the middle. CDR3 loop: CASSSGFLSYNEQFF. The CDR3 DNA reads TGTGCCAGCAGTTCGGGATTCCTCTCCTACAATGAGCAGTTCTTC. Variable domain in full (rest from reference TRBV11-3 and TRBJ2-1): EAGVVQSPRYKIIEKKQPVAFWCNPISGHNTLYWYLQNLGQGPELLIRYENEEAVDDSQLPKDRFSAERLKGVDSTLKIQPAELGDSAVYLCASSSGFLSYNEQFFGPGTRLTVL.

Comment on this clone: In the same sample, other DNA sequences code for this CDR3. The chain uses TRBV5-1 and TRBJ1-5; D is ambiguous. Trimming stripped 0 bases from V and 2 bases from J, with 9 bases between. Germline CDR1 and CDR2: SGHRS and YFSETQ. The CDR3 has 15 residues. DNA for the CDR3: TGCGCCAGCAGCTTGGGACAATCGGGCAATCAGCCCCAGCATTTT. It is translated as CASSLGQSGNQPQHF.

The rearrangement joins TRBV5-1 to TRBJ1-2, with TRBD1 matching over 8 bases. The J segment lost 8 bases and the V segment lost 0 bases, leaving 3 bases of the junction unmatched. Per the germline V gene, CDR1 is SGHRS and CDR2 is YFSETQ. This CDR3 is 13 amino acids long. CDR3 protein: CASSLARDRGYTF. The CDR3 bases are TGCGCCAGCAGCTTGGCCAGGGACAGGGGCTACACCTTC.

The genes are TRBV18 and TRBJ1-2, with D possibly TRBD1 on 5 matching bases. The CDR3 length is 15 residues. V dropped 2 bases and J dropped 10 bases, with 20 bases sitting between them. CDR1 and CDR2 from the germline V gene are KGHSH and LQKENI. The CDR3, as DNA: TGTGCCAGCTCACCAGACCTAGGACATATGTCCGACTACACCTTC. It yields the protein CASSPDLGHMSDYTF. Drawing the rest from reference TRBV18 and TRBJ1-2, the complete variable domain is NAGVMQNPRHLVRRRGQEARLRCSPMKGHSHVYWYRQLPEEGLKFMVYLQKENIIDESGMPKERFSAEFPKEGPSILRIQQVVRGDSAAYFCASSPDLGHMSDYTFGSGTRLTVV.

The rearrangement uses TRBV18 and TRBJ2-7; tentatively, D is TRBD1 (6 bases). CDR3 length: 16 amino acids. Looked up from germline, CDR1 is KGHSH and CDR2 is LQKENI. V was clipped by 8 bases and J by 1 base, with 21 bases between them. The CDR3 nucleotides read TGTGCCAGCACCGCCCCGGACAGACCCCGTTCCTACGAGCAGTACTTC. Its protein product is CASTAPDRPRSYEQYF.

The rearrangement joins TRBV30 to TRBJ2-7, with D possibly TRBD1 on 6 matching bases. The CDR3 totals 12 residues. The V end lost 0 bases, the J end lost 6 bases, and 9 bases lay between the germline ends. Germline V gene data show CDR1 as GTSNPN and CDR2 as SVGIG (reference sequence). The CDR3 DNA sequence: TGTGCCTGGAGTGTAAGGGGGACCGAGCAGTACTTC. Translating it yields CAWSVRGTEQYF.

This clone came up once. The rearrangement joins TRBV19 to TRBJ1-5; TRBD1 aligns across 9 bases. This CDR3 is built from 14 residues. Per germline, CDR1 LNHDA and CDR2 SQIVND (reference sequence). The ends lost 7 bases at V and 4 bases at J; junction bases unmatched: 5. CDR3 nucleotide sequence: TGTGCCAGTAATCCCGGGACAGGGAATCAGCCCCAGCATTTT. Its protein is CASNPGTGNQPQHF.

The chain joins TRBV7-2 to TRBJ2-5, with TRBD2 matching over 16 bases. The germline gives CDR1 SGHTA, CDR2 FQGNSA. Germline trimming cut 0 bases from V and 4 bases from J; bases unmatched to any gene: 5. This CDR3 spans 18 amino acids. The CDR3 DNA reads TGTGCCAGCAGCTTAGCACGGGGGACTAGCGGGAGGGTAGAGACCCAGTACTTC. This sequence encodes CASSLARGTSGRVETQYF.

This clone was seen more than once but under ten times. A read error may produce the germline difference seen at one junction end. This sequence joins TRBV10-3 and TRBJ2-2, with D possibly being TRBD2 (5 bases). Germline CDR1 and CDR2: ENHRY and SYGVKD. The CDR3 runs to 13 residues. This CDR3 is CAISDSGTGELLF. In DNA, the CDR3 is TGTGCCATCAGTGACTCGGGCACCGGGGAGCTGCTTTTT.

The genes are TRBV5-1 and TRBJ2-1; 11 nucleotides align to TRBD2. Germline lookup yields CDR1 SGHRS and CDR2 YFSETQ. The CDR3 totals 15 residues. The ends lost 4 bases at V and 8 bases at J; junction bases unmatched: 8. The CDR3 sequence: CASSPLAGVNDEQFF. The CDR3 DNA is TGCGCCAGCAGCCCACTAGCGGGAGTCAACGATGAGCAGTTCTTC. The full variable domain, in which reference TRBV5-1 and TRBJ2-1 provide the parts outside the CDR3, is KAGVTQTPRYLIKTRGQQVTLSCSPISGHRSVSWYQQTPGQGLQFLFEYFSETQRNKGNFPGRFSGRQFSNSRSEMNVSTLELGDSALYLCASSPLAGVNDEQFFGPGTRLTVL.

The rearrangement links TRBV11-2 to TRBJ2-2; D not certain. Germline V gives CDR1 SGHAT, CDR2 FQNNGV. The CDR3 is 14 amino acids. Trimming pared 1 base from V and 2 bases from J, leaving 5 bases between. The CDR3 here is CASSLAPNTGELFF. CDR3 DNA: TGTGCCAGCAGCTTAGCTCCAAACACCGGGGAGCTGTTTTTT.

CDR3 DNA sequence: TGTGCCAGCAGTTGGGGCGGGGGCCAAGAGACCCAGTACTTC. Amino acids: CASSWGGGQETQYF. V and J are TRBV5-5 and TRBJ2-5; 7 nucleotides agree with TRBD2. The J segment lost 1 base and the V segment lost 5 bases, leaving 5 bases of the junction unmatched. The CDR3 loop spans 14 amino acids. Germline values: CDR1 SGHKS, CDR2 YYEKEE (reference sequence).

This clone has ten or more counts. The J gene is TRBJ2-1, the V gene TRBV7-9; weak D call: TRBD2 (6 bases). The germline V gene encodes CDR1 SEHNR and CDR2 FQNEAQ (reference sequence). With 6 bases removed from V and 6 bases from J, the gap between germline ends came to 18 bases. CDR3 length: 15 residues. Written as DNA, the CDR3 is TGTGCCAGCAGGCCCTGGGAACGGGAGAGCAATGAGCAGTTCTTC. Encoded protein: CASRPWERESNEQFF.

The rearrangement links TRBV4-1 to TRBJ1-6; D not resolved. Germline V gene data show CDR1 as MGHRA and CDR2 as YSYEKL. V lost 1 base and J 7 bases, leaving 8 bases between the germline ends. The CDR3 is 14 amino acids. The CDR3 DNA reads TGCGCCAGCAGCCAAGCGCTGGACAATTCACCCCTCCACTTT. It translates to CASSQALDNSPLHF.

This rearrangement joins TRBV7-9 to TRBJ2-5, with 7 nucleotides matching TRBD1. With 11 bases clipped from V and 0 bases from J, the junction kept 9 bases outside the gene matches. This CDR3 has 14 amino acids. CDR1 is SEHNR, CDR2 FQNEAQ, per germline (reference sequence). The CDR3 bases are TGTGCCCGTATAGACAGGGAGTACCAAGAGACCCAGTACTTC. Translated, it gives CARIDREYQETQYF.

This clone was seen a single time. The chain recombines TRBV5-5 with TRBJ2-5; 9 positions match TRBD1. This CDR3 is built from 17 residues. In germline, CDR1 is SGHKS, CDR2 YYEKEE (reference sequence). V gave up 5 bases and J gave up 1 base; unmatched junction bases: 12. CDR3 region: CASSRQYGGQGQETQYF. The CDR3 DNA reads TGTGCCAGCAGTCGACAGTATGGGGGACAGGGCCAAGAGACCCAGTACTTC.

This sequence joins TRBV5-4 and TRBJ2-1; 12 nucleotides align to TRBD1. Germline assignment: CDR1 SGHNT and CDR2 YYREEE (reference sequence). V dropped 4 bases and J dropped 6; count of bases not matched to a gene: 8. There are 16 residues in the CDR3. The CDR3 DNA follows: TGTGCCAGCAGCGCAGTACCGGGACAGGGGGCCAATGAGCAGTTCTTC. Protein: CASSAVPGQGANEQFF.

The chain has TRBV10-3 and TRBJ2-1; 9 nucleotides align to TRBD2. CDR3 size: 13 residues. J lost 5 bases, V lost 11 bases, and 7 bases had no gene match. CDR1 ENHRY and CDR2 SYGVKD come from the germline V gene. As DNA, the CDR3 is TGTGCCCTTAGCGGGAGTGGAGACAATGAGCAGTTCTTC. It encodes CALSGSGDNEQFF.

The V gene is TRBV4-3, the J gene TRBJ2-3, with D possibly matching TRBD2 (6 bases). CDR1 LGHNA and CDR2 YSLEER come from the germline V gene. V gave up 6 bases and J gave up 3 bases, with 10 bases separating them. The CDR3 consists of 13 residues. CDR3 sequence (DNA): TGCGCCAGCAGGGGGGGTGCAACAGATACGCAGTATTTT. This encodes CASRGGATDTQYF.

Only one count was recorded for this clone. The CDR3 coding sequence is TGTGCCAGCAGTCCGTTCTGGGGTGGTTACGAGCAGTACTTC. Translating it yields CASSPFWGGYEQYF. This chain uses TRBV27 with TRBJ2-7, with D uncertain. Germline V gene sequence: CDR1 MNHEY, CDR2 SMNVEV (reference sequence). The CDR3 is 14 amino acids. V lost 5 bases and J 4 bases, leaving 15 bases between the germline ends.

In its sample, this clone was seen once. V usage is TRBV6-1 and J usage is TRBJ1-2, with no clear D. The CDR3 has 15 residues. Trimming shortened V by 7 bases and J by 0 bases, and 15 bases separated the two germline ends. Germline loops: CDR1 MNHNS, CDR2 SASEGT. The CDR3 nucleotides read TGTGCCAGCACCCGAGGGTCAGGTCCTAACTATGGCTACACCTTC. This gives the protein CASTRGSGPNYGYTF.

The genes are TRBV5-4 and TRBJ2-4; 9 nucleotides match TRBD1. V was clipped by 0 bases and J by 8 bases; unmatched bases: 9. The germline CDR1 and CDR2 sequences are SGHNT and YYREEE (reference sequence). This CDR3 comprises 16 residues. This CDR3 reads CASSLGTGTGKDIQYF. Written as DNA, the CDR3 is TGTGCCAGCAGCTTGGGGACCGGGACAGGGAAGGACATTCAGTACTTC. Based on the CDR3 plus reference TRBV5-4 and TRBJ2-4, the full variable domain is ETGVTQSPTHLIKTRGQQVTLRCSSQSGHNTVSWYQQALGQGPQFIFQYYREEENGRGNFPPRFSGLQFPNYSSELNVNALELDDSALYLCASSLGTGTGKDIQYFGAGTRLSVL.

This sequence joins TRBV19 and TRBJ1-1; 9 nucleotides agree with TRBD1. V was pared by 6 bases and J by 6 bases, with 5 bases of the junction left unmatched. The CDR3 consists of 13 residues. The germline CDR1 and CDR2 sequences are LNHDA and SQIVND (reference sequence). CDR3 residues: CASRDRGSAEAFF. CDR3 nucleotides: TGTGCCAGTAGGGACAGGGGCAGCGCTGAAGCTTTCTTT.

The rearrangement joins TRBV28 to TRBJ1-1; no clear D. V was trimmed by 6 bases and J by 0 bases, leaving 5 bases between them. Germline CDR1 and CDR2: MDHEN and SYDVKM. The CDR3 runs 12 residues. The CDR3 DNA is TGTGCCAGCAGCCATATGAACACTGAAGCTTTCTTT. It yields the protein CASSHMNTEAFF. Variable domain in full (rest from reference TRBV28 and TRBJ1-1): DVKVTQSSRYLVKRTGEKVFLECVQDMDHENMFWYRQDPGLGLRLIYFSYDVKMKEKGDIPEGYSVSREKKERFSLILESASTNQTSMYLCASSHMNTEAFFGQGTRLTVV.

The CDR3 DNA follows: TGCGCCAGCAGCCAAGGTGGACTTAATCGCGGCGAGCAGTACTTC. It encodes CASSQGGLNRGEQYF. The gene calls are TRBV4-1 and TRBJ2-7, with a possible D match to TRBD2 (5 bases). Trimming took 1 base from V and 6 from J, leaving 16 bases between them. Germline V gene data show CDR1 as MGHRA and CDR2 as YSYEKL. The CDR3 totals 15 residues.

The rearrangement uses TRBV4-1 and TRBJ2-3; 11 bases match TRBD2. The J segment lost 4 bases and the V segment lost 1 base, leaving 10 bases of the junction unmatched. The CDR3 consists of 18 residues. Germline loops: CDR1 MGHRA, CDR2 YSYEKL. The CDR3 region has the DNA TGCGCCAGCAGCCAAGTTCTAGCGGGGGGCCTTTCCCCAGATACGCAGTATTTT. Protein sequence: CASSQVLAGGLSPDTQYF.

This chain links TRBV2 with TRBJ1-6, with a possible D match to TRBD1 (6 bases). Germline CDR1 reads SNHLY; CDR2 reads FYNNEI. This CDR3 is 15 amino acids long. V gave up 9 bases and J gave up 8 bases, with 20 bases separating them. Written as DNA, the CDR3 is TGTGCCAGTACCGCCGGTGGAAGGGGGGATTCACCCCTCCACTTT. Amino acid sequence: CASTAGGRGDSPLHF.

This rearrangement joins TRBV2 to TRBJ1-6, with D uncertain. Germline assignment: CDR1 SNHLY and CDR2 FYNNEI. The ends were cut back, 0 bases at V and 10 bases at J, with 13 bases in the middle. This CDR3 comprises 15 residues. CDR3 nucleotides: TGTGCCAGCAGTGAAGCGCTTCGGTCCAAATCACCCCTCCACTTT. The encoded protein is CASSEALRSKSPLHF. The full variable domain, in which reference TRBV2 and TRBJ1-6 provide the parts outside the CDR3, is EPEVTQTPSHQVTQMGQEVILRCVPISNHLYFYWYRQILGQKVEFLVSFYNNEISEKSEIFDDQFSVERPDGSNFTLKIRSTKLEDSAMYFCASSEALRSKSPLHFGNGTRLTVT.